This TCR beta chain appears in the sequencing data of a study of circulating CD8 cells and anti-PD-1 response in melanoma. Study in general: Anti-PD-1 was first-line therapy for about 50% of the 13 patients. Overall study results and limits: Most experiments lacked replicates. Clonotype sharing was highest between DPOS and TIGIT subsets.

The CDR3 length is 13 residues. V lost 3 bases, J lost 9 bases, and 15 bases lay in between. Germline values: CDR1 SQVTM, CDR2 ANQGSEA. Each library started from about 15 ng of total RNA using the QIAseq Immune Repertoire TCR panel. TCRdb re-analysed the reads in MiXCR, keeping a single row per CDR3 protein. The table lists 130 to 150 distinct CDR3 sequences, 10% to 13% of them singletons. This clonotype is termed large. The antigen remains unidentified. From live CD3+CD8+TCRalphabeta+ cells, four PD-1 and/or TIGIT subsets were sorted. The sample consisted of CD8+ T cells from PBMCs, taken at baseline or after one month of anti-PD-1 therapy (not recorded which). This clonotype originated in a human donor with melanoma. The rearrangement links TRBV29-1 to TRBJ2-1, with a possible D match to TRBD2 (6 bases). CDR3 residues: CSVDPGDWTEQFF. The CDR3 nucleotides are TGCAGCGTTGATCCGGGGGACTGGACTGAGCAGTTCTTC.